This T cell receptor (beta chain) was retrieved from a study of blood T cell repertoires in COVID-19. Study summary: Researchers got acute and convalescent COVID-19 samples from the United States, Italy and Spain.

Germline assignment: CDR1 MNHEY and CDR2 SVGEGT. V lost 5 bases and J lost 10, with 9 bases in between. The CDR3 is 11 amino acids. In the authors' methods: Estimation of nucleated cell counts was performed using reference gene primer amplification. Data came from immunoSEQ multiplex PCR; TCRdb stores just in-frame clones and leaves some out. V, J and clone size reflect that table, while D and trimming were determined from the DNA. The data show hundreds of thousands of clones, roughly 86% seen once. Participants' own reports of clinical history determined their cohort assignment. The chain uses TRBV6-2 or TRBV6-3 and TRBJ2-1; D gene uncertain. The specimen was PBMCs or T cells enriched from blood (not recorded which). This clonotype was sampled from a woman aged 50 to 60 who had recovered from COVID-19. The CDR3 loop is CASSPLLEQFF. CDR3 nucleotide sequence: TGTGCCAGCAGTCCCCTGTTGGAGCAGTTCTTC.